Sequencing of this T cell receptor beta chain was carried out in a study of T cell changes during pregnancy in multiple sclerosis. Produced via immunoSEQ multiplex PCR; TCRdb's table is partial and in-frame only. The repertoire includes about 40,000 clones, 90% to 95% of them detected once, and 0.35% sits in the top ten. CDR3 length: 16 residues. Germline CDR1 is SNHLY and CDR2 is FYNNEI. V gave up 2 bases and J gave up 6 bases; unmatched junction bases: 10. The TCR was taken from a female donor with multiple sclerosis, enrolled in a pregnancy study. The chain employs TRBV2 and TRBJ1-2, with 9 bases identical to TRBD1. The material was CD4+ T cells from peripheral blood mononuclear cells, obtained after pregnancy. This CDR3 is CASSESWDRDVNGYTF. CDR3 nucleotides: TGTGCCAGCAGTGAATCCTGGGACAGGGATGTAAATGGCTACACCTTC.